One sample yielded the 26 T cell receptor beta chains listed below, sequenced in a study of early T cells in non-severe SARS-CoV-2 infection. In TCRdb, the 5' RACE reads were re-called with MiXCR into one record per CDR3 protein. Of tens of thousands of distinct CDR3 sequences listed, less than 15% are singletons. Sequencing used whole blood. The receptor source for this set is an adult who was a healthcare worker with PCR-confirmed SARS-CoV-2 infection or an uninfected control (not recorded which).

This chain joins TRBV7-9 and TRBJ2-7, with TRBD1 matching 8 bases. Unmatched junction bases numbered 9, after V lost 2 bases and J lost 3 bases. The CDR3 extends over 16 amino acids. The germline V gene has CDR1 SEHNR and CDR2 FQNEAQ (reference sequence). CDR3 in DNA: TGTGCCAGCAGCTTATTCCTGGACAGGGTGATCTACGAGCAGTACTTC. Amino acid sequence: CASSLFLDRVIYEQYF.

This clonotype appeared many times. The V gene is TRBV7-3, the J gene TRBJ2-2; 10 nucleotides agree with TRBD1. Germline CDR1 is SGHTA and CDR2 is FQGTGA. Germline trimming cut 5 bases from V and 0 bases from J; bases unmatched to any gene: 3. CDR3 length equals 16 residues. The CDR3 spells CASSVGTGANTGELFF. In nucleotides, the CDR3 is TGTGCCAGCAGCGTAGGGACAGGGGCGAACACCGGGGAGCTGTTTTTT.

This clonotype showed up just a few times. This rearrangement joins TRBV4-1 to TRBJ2-7; TRBD1 matches 7 bases. With V trimmed by 4 bases and J by 0 bases, 9 bases remained unmatched. CDR1 is MGHRA and CDR2 is YSYEKL in the germline V gene. This CDR3 is built from 16 residues. The CDR3 here is CASSPQGVAHSYEQYF. Written as DNA, the CDR3 is TGCGCCAGCAGCCCTCAGGGGGTAGCGCACTCCTACGAGCAGTACTTC.

This clonotype showed up many times. This chain uses TRBV4-1 with TRBJ2-3; unclear D gene. The V gene's germline CDR1 is MGHRA and CDR2 YSYEKL. The CDR3 is made up of 13 amino acids. The ends were cut back, 0 bases at V and 11 bases at J, with 12 bases in the middle. CDR3 coding DNA: TGCGCCAGCAGCCAAGAACCGGCAGAGAGGCAGTATTTT. Translated, it gives CASSQEPAERQYF.

This clonotype showed up many times. The chain joins TRBV10-1 to TRBJ2-3; D is unclear. CDR3 size: 15 residues. In germline, CDR1 is WNHNN, CDR2 SYGVQD (reference sequence). V shed 3 bases and J shed 1 base, with 11 bases lying between them. CDR3 nucleotides: TGCGCCAGCAGTGATCGGCCAGAGGGCACAGATACGCAGTATTTT. This encodes CASSDRPEGTDTQYF.

This clonotype is categorized as medium-sized (0.01 to 0.1%). The rearrangement uses TRBV28 and TRBJ2-1, with TRBD1 matching over 8 bases. Germline loops: CDR1 MDHEN, CDR2 SYDVKM. The CDR3 is made up of 15 amino acids. V lost 4 bases to trimming and J lost 4 bases; unmatched junction nucleotides: 6. CDR3 in DNA: TGTGCCAGCAGTTCCGGGACAGGAGCTTACAATGAGCAGTTCTTC. Translating gives CASSSGTGAYNEQFF.

The genes are TRBV6-6 and TRBJ2-3; maybe TRBD2 (6 bases). Trimming took 0 bases from V and 1 from J, leaving 8 bases between them. The germline CDR1 and CDR2 sequences are MNHNY and SVGAGI (reference sequence). The CDR3 is made up of 15 amino acids. The CDR3 reads CASSYSSGRTDTQYF. CDR3 DNA: TGTGCCAGCAGTTACTCGAGCGGGCGCACAGATACGCAGTATTTT.

Many counts were recorded for this clonotype. This rearrangement joins TRBV18 to TRBJ2-1; a weak D match, TRBD2 (6 bases). Trimming took off 3 bases at V and 6 bases at J, with 15 bases between the two ends. CDR1 and CDR2 (germline): KGHSH, LQKENI. This CDR3 region has 15 residues. CDR3 DNA sequence: TGTGCCAGCTCACCGGATCCCCTGGGGGGCAATGAGCAGTTCTTC. Residues: CASSPDPLGGNEQFF.

The chain links TRBV21-1 to TRBJ2-7; TRBD1, the D gene given by the table, was not confirmed from the DNA. TRBV21-1 is flagged as a pseudogene. This CDR3 is 15 amino acids long. The CDR3 region has the DNA TGTGCCAGCAGCAACACGGCAGGGGAGAACTACGAGCAGTACTTC. Translated: CASSNTAGENYEQYF.

This clonotype was detected a few times. V usage is TRBV10-3 and J usage is TRBJ1-4; no clear D. Looked up from germline, CDR1 is ENHRY and CDR2 is SYGVKD. The CDR3 spans 11 residues. V shed 8 bases and J shed 5 bases, with 6 bases lying between them. CDR3 loop: CAIGSNEKLFF. In DNA, the CDR3 is TGTGCCATCGGATCAAATGAAAAACTGTTTTTT.

The gene calls are TRBV28 and TRBJ2-1; TRBD1 might be the D (5 bases). Deletions cut 2 bases from V and 9 bases from J, with 8 bases between. The length of the CDR3 is 12 residues. Germline V gene lookup returns CDR1 MDHEN and CDR2 SYDVKM. DNA for the CDR3: TGTGCCAGCAGTTTAGGGGCTATTGAGCAGTTCTTC. It specifies CASSLGAIEQFF.

This clonotype was observed at least ten times. The rearrangement joins TRBV7-9 to TRBJ2-5; a weak D match, TRBD1 (6 bases). The V and J ends lost 5 bases and 3 bases respectively, with 19 bases between them. CDR1 and CDR2 from the germline V gene are SEHNR and FQNEAQ (reference sequence). The CDR3 is 16 residues long. The CDR3 region has the DNA TGTGCCAGCAGCCCACGGGACATCAAAACTAAAGAGACCCAGTACTTC. This gives the protein CASSPRDIKTKETQYF.

The chain couples TRBV6-2 or TRBV6-3 to TRBJ2-3; D not resolved. CDR1 and CDR2 from the germline V gene are MNHEY and SVGEGT. Deletions cut 0 bases from V and 4 bases from J, with 5 bases between. CDR3 length: 13 residues. CDR3 in amino acids: CASSYSAADTQYF. The CDR3 DNA reads as TGTGCCAGCAGTTACTCAGCCGCAGATACGCAGTATTTT.

This clonotype appeared a few times. Here the CDR3 reads CAWMGGRDEQYF. The CDR3 DNA follows: TGTGCCTGGATGGGGGGCAGGGACGAGCAGTACTTC. The chain uses TRBV30 and TRBJ2-7; tentatively, D is TRBD1 or TRBD2 (6 bases each). V was clipped by 4 bases and J by 5 bases, with 12 bases between them. The germline V gene has CDR1 GTSNPN and CDR2 SVGIG (reference sequence). This CDR3 is built from 12 residues.

The rearrangement joins TRBV5-1 to TRBJ1-2; the D is unclear. The ends were cut back, 5 bases at V and 4 bases at J, with 9 bases in the middle. The CDR3 loop spans 12 amino acids. Germline V gene lookup returns CDR1 SGHRS and CDR2 YFSETQ. CDR3 DNA: TGCGCCAGCAGTCATTCGAGCTATGGCTACACCTTC. It translates to CASSHSSYGYTF.

This clonotype was detected many times. V is TRBV7-2 and J is TRBJ2-1; D is ambiguous. Germline V gene sequence: CDR1 SGHTA, CDR2 FQGNSA. CDR3 length: 12 residues. V gave up 5 bases and J gave up 3 bases, with 5 bases separating them. The CDR3 DNA reads TGTGCCAGCAGCCCGATCTACAATGAGCAGTTCTTC. Amino acids: CASSPIYNEQFF. Using reference TRBV7-2 and TRBJ2-1 for the parts outside the CDR3, the full variable domain is GAGVSQSPSNKVTEKGKDVELRCDPISGHTALYWYRQSLGQGLEFLIYFQGNSAPDKSGLPSDRFSAERTGGSVSTLTIQRTQQEDSAVYLCASSPIYNEQFFGPGTRLTVL.

The chain employs TRBV6-4 and TRBJ2-2, with D perhaps TRBD1 (6 bases). The CDR3 consists of 13 residues. V gave up 4 bases and J gave up 3 bases, with 6 bases separating them. Germline CDR1 is MRHNA and CDR2 is SNTAGT. The CDR3 region is CASSGQDTGELFF. The CDR3 DNA sequence: TGTGCCAGCAGTGGACAGGACACCGGGGAGCTGTTTTTT.

This chain connects TRBV27 to TRBJ2-7; 7 bases are shared with TRBD1. The CDR3 spans 14 residues. Germline lookup yields CDR1 MNHEY and CDR2 SMNVEV (reference sequence). V dropped 6 bases and J dropped 2; count of bases not matched to a gene: 7. The CDR3 region has the DNA TGTGCCAGCAGCCGTCCGGGACAGCCCTACGAGCAGTACTTC. This sequence encodes CASSRPGQPYEQYF.

This clonotype has a count of ten or more. J is TRBJ2-3 and V is TRBV4-3; TRBD2 agrees at 12 bases. The germline V gene has CDR1 LGHNA and CDR2 YSLEER. This CDR3 has 18 residues. V lost 0 bases to trimming and J lost 0 bases; unmatched junction nucleotides: 4. The CDR3 sequence is CASSQDLAGGISTDTQYF. The DNA of the CDR3 is TGCGCCAGCAGCCAAGATCTAGCGGGGGGGATTAGCACAGATACGCAGTATTTT.

The chain is built from TRBV4-2 and TRBJ1-5, with D unclear. Trimming stripped 1 base from V and 5 bases from J, with 12 bases between. From germline, CDR1 is LGHNA and CDR2 YNFKEQ. The CDR3 contains 15 residues. The CDR3 DNA sequence: TGTGCCAGCAGCCAAGCGGTGGCGGGCGATCAGCCCCAGCATTTT. Translated: CASSQAVAGDQPQHF.

The CDR3 nucleotides read TGTGCCAGCAGCCCCCGTGGGACGGGCGGGGGCTACACCTTC. Amino acids: CASSPRGTGGGYTF. The chain is built from TRBV7-9 and TRBJ1-2; D may be TRBD1 (5 bases). The V gene's germline CDR1 is SEHNR and CDR2 FQNEAQ (reference sequence). This CDR3 spans 14 amino acids. Trimming took off 5 bases at V and 8 bases at J, with 18 bases between the two ends.

In this sample, this clonotype turned up many times. The chain is built from TRBV7-9 and TRBJ1-1; 9 positions agree with TRBD1. The CDR3 covers 12 residues. Trimming removed 4 bases from V and 10 bases from J; junction bases left unmatched: 4. Germline-derived CDR1 and CDR2 are SEHNR and FQNEAQ (reference sequence). The CDR3 nucleotides are TGTGCCAGCAGCTATGGACAGGGGTCAGCTTTCTTT. Protein sequence: CASSYGQGSAFF. Full variable domain (missing parts from reference TRBV7-9 and TRBJ1-1): DTGVSQNPRHKITKRGQNVTFRCDPISEHNRLYWYRQTLGQGPEFLTYFQNEAQLEKSRLLSDRFSAERPKGSFSTLEIQRTEQGDSAMYLCASSYGQGSAFFGQGTRLTVV.

The sample holds a few counts of this clonotype. The chain carries TRBV27 and TRBJ2-7, with D possibly being TRBD2 (5 bases). This CDR3 is 14 amino acids long. With 6 bases removed from V and 0 bases from J, the gap between germline ends came to 12 bases. Germline V gene data show CDR1 as MNHEY and CDR2 as SMNVEV (reference sequence). CDR3 sequence reads: CASSRMRVSYEQYF. In DNA form, the CDR3 reads TGTGCCAGCAGCCGTATGCGGGTCTCCTACGAGCAGTACTTC.

This clonotype appeared a few times. This sequence joins TRBV7-8 and TRBJ2-7, with D perhaps matching TRBD2 (6 bases). Trimming took 1 base from V and 2 from J, leaving 15 bases between them. Germline values: CDR1 SGHVS, CDR2 FQNEAQ. This CDR3 comprises 16 residues. CDR3 DNA sequence: TGTGCCAGCAGCTTAGATATGGGACTGGCCCCCTACGAGCAGTACTTC. Its translation is CASSLDMGLAPYEQYF. Full variable domain (rest looked up from reference TRBV7-8 and TRBJ2-7): GAGVSQSPRYKVAKRGQDVALRCDPISGHVSLFWYQQALGQGPEFLTYFQNEAQLDKSGLPSDRFFAERPEGSVSTLKIQRTQQEDSAVYLCASSLDMGLAPYEQYFGPGTRLTVT.

In its sample, this clonotype was seen many times. The rearrangement joins TRBV11-2 to TRBJ2-2, with a weak D call TRBD2 (6 bases). This CDR3 comprises 16 residues. V lost 5 bases and J lost 5, with 18 bases in between. From germline, CDR1 is SGHAT and CDR2 FQNNGV. The CDR3, as DNA: TGTGCCAGCAGCCGGAGTACTGCGGGATGGACCGGGGAGCTGTTTTTT. The encoded protein is CASSRSTAGWTGELFF. The full variable domain, in which reference TRBV11-2 and TRBJ2-2 provide the parts outside the CDR3, is EAGVAQSPRYKIIEKRQSVAFWCNPISGHATLYWYQQILGQGPKLLIQFQNNGVVDDSQLPKDRFSAERLKGVDSTLKIQPAKLEDSAVYLCASSRSTAGWTGELFFGEGSRLTVL.

This clonotype occurred a few times. The gene calls are TRBV4-1 and TRBJ2-7, with 9 bases identical to TRBD1. Germline V gene sequence: CDR1 MGHRA, CDR2 YSYEKL. This CDR3 contains 14 residues. V shed 1 base and J 6 bases; nucleotides not matched to a gene: 4. The CDR3 coding sequence is TGCGCCAGCAGCCAAGGGGACAGGGCAATCGAGCAGTACTTC. Translating it yields CASSQGDRAIEQYF.